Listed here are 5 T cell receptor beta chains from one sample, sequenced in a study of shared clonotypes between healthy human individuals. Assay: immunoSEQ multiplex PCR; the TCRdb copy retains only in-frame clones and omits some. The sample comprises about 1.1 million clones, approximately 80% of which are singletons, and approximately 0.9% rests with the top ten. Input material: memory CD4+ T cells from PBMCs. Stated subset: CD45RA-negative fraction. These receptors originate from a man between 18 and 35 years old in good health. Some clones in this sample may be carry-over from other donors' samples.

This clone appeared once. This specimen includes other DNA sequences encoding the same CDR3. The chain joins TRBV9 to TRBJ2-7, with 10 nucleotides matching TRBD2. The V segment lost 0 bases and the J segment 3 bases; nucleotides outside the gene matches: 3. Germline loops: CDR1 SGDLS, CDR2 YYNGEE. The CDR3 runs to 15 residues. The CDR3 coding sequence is TGTGCCAGCAGCGTAGGGCCTAGCGGGAGCTACGAGCAGTACTTC. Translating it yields CASSVGPSGSYEQYF.

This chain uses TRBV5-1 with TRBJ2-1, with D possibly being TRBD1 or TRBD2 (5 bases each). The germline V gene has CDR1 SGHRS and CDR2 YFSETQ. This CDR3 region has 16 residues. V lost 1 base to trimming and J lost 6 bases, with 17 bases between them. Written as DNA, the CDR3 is TGCGCCAGCAGCTTGTCCGGGACCCCCTGGGGCAATGAGCAGTTCTTC. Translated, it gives CASSLSGTPWGNEQFF.

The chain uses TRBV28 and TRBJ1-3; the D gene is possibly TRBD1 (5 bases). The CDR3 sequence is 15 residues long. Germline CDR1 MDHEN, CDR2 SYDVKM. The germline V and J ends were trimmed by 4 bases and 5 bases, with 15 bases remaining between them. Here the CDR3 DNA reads TGTGCCAGCAGTTCCGGGACGGCGGGTAGAAACACCATATATTTT. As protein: CASSSGTAGRNTIYF.

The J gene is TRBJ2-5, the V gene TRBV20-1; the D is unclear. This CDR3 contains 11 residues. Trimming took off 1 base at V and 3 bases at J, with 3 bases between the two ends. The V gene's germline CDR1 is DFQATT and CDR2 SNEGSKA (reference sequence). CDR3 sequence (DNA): TGCAGTGCTAGAGTTAAAGAGACCCAGTACTTC. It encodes CSARVKETQYF.

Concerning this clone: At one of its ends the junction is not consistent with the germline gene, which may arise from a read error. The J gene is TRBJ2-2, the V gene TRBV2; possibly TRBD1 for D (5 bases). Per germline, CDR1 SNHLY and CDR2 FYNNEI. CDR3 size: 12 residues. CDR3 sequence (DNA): TGTGCCAGCAGTGAAAGATTAGGGGCGCTGTTTTTT. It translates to CASSERLGALFF.